This T cell receptor (beta chain) was captured by sequencing in a study of technical replicates of blood from several donors. The protocol was immunoSEQ multiplex PCR, while the TCRdb copy is restricted to in-frame clones and leaves out a portion. The data hold more than 90,000 clones, with 90% to 95% observed a single time. The receptor comes from a human donor in good health. The sample comprised T cells isolated from PBMCs.

CDR3 amino acids: CASSREARDTEAFF. The CDR3 coding sequence is TGTGCCAGCAGCAGAGAGGCCCGGGACACTGAAGCTTTCTTT. This chain joins TRBV11-3 and TRBJ1-1, with D unclear. Germline lookup yields CDR1 SGHNT and CDR2 YENEEA. The V end lost 5 bases, the J end lost 3 bases, and 13 bases lay between the germline ends. The CDR3 covers 14 residues.